This T cell receptor (beta chain) was identified in a study of T-cell reconstitution after alpha-beta-depleted transplantation in children. Construction of the TCRbeta library involved unique molecular identifiers. From the PCR reads, TCRdb called clonotypes with MiXCR, one entry per CDR3 protein. The table shows 300,000 to 400,000 distinct CDR3 sequences, with about 16% occurring only once. This CDR3 comprises 13 residues. Germline loops: CDR1 DFQATT, CDR2 SNEGSKA (reference sequence). Study-level findings and limits: Diversity of TCRbeta at day 60 was high in some patients, arising from surviving recipient T cells and thymic progenitors. Alpha-beta T cells present about two months after transplant were reported to originate from several hundred expanded graft clones.

A note on this clonotype: As yet, its antigen is unknown.

This TCR was recovered from a male patient aged 2-10 years who had a stem cell transplant for acute lymphoblastic leukemia, so the T cells may come from the graft donor. This sequence joins TRBV20-1 and TRBJ2-3; TRBD2 aligns across 7 bases. Sample: PBMCs, mostly from graft donor cells, taken 360 days after TCRalphabeta/CD19-depleted stem cell transplant. CDR3 in DNA: TGCGGCTACGCTAGCGGCATCACAGATACGCAGTATTTT. Translation: CGYASGITDTQYF.